The clone carrying this TCR beta chain has more than one count but fewer than ten. Its specificity is not known. TCRdb re-called the 5' RACE reads with MiXCR, one entry per CDR3 protein. The table includes around 250,000 distinct CDR3 sequences, approximately 7% detected once. These data are taken from a study of identical twins. Only healthy Caucasians were included as donors. General study results and limits: Reduced insertions were recorded for abundant cord blood beta clonotypes, with no such pattern in memory repertoires. Invariant MAIT and iNKT cells could partly confound zero-insertion analyses.

These data were also reused for a study on yellow fever vaccine responses in identical twins. That source reports: Twins' T cell vaccine responses reportedly looked partly convergent, partly personalized.

The sample comprised memory (CD45RO+) T cells sorted from blood. The sequence was collected from a woman younger than 35 in good health.

CDR3 amino acids: CASSYPDNSGANVLTF. The CDR3 DNA sequence: TGTGCCAGCAGCTATCCCGACAACTCTGGGGCCAACGTCCTGACTTTC. The rearrangement links TRBV7-3 to TRBJ2-6; no clear D gene. V lost 4 bases and J lost 0, with 10 bases in between. There are 16 residues in the CDR3. The germline V gene has CDR1 SGHTA and CDR2 FQGTGA.